This TCR beta chain was profiled in a study of PD-1 blockade in classical Hodgkin lymphoma. Clones were read by immunoSEQ multiplex PCR, and TCRdb kept only the in-frame ones, dropping some. The repertoire holds around 9,900 clones, about 90% seen once, with 13% to 15% in the top ten. With no exception, relapse followed autologous stem cell transplantation in all patients, and brentuximab vedotin exposure varied. Germline V gene lookup returns CDR1 SEHNR and CDR2 FQNEAQ (reference sequence). V dropped 1 base and J dropped 3 bases, with 6 bases sitting between them. The CDR3 runs to 13 residues. Study results and caveats: Baseline diversity was lower in partial responders and progressors than complete responders. When set against healthy donors, newly diagnosed patients were reported to show lower baseline TCR diversity.

Comment on this clone: What it recognizes is unknown.

This clonotype was sampled from a human donor with classical Hodgkin lymphoma. The source was peripheral blood mononuclear cells (PBMCs), collected at baseline. The chain is built from TRBV7-9 and TRBJ1-2; the D is unclear. In DNA, the CDR3 is TGTGCCAGCAGCTTAGTCACAGACTATGGCTACACCTTC. It is translated as CASSLVTDYGYTF.